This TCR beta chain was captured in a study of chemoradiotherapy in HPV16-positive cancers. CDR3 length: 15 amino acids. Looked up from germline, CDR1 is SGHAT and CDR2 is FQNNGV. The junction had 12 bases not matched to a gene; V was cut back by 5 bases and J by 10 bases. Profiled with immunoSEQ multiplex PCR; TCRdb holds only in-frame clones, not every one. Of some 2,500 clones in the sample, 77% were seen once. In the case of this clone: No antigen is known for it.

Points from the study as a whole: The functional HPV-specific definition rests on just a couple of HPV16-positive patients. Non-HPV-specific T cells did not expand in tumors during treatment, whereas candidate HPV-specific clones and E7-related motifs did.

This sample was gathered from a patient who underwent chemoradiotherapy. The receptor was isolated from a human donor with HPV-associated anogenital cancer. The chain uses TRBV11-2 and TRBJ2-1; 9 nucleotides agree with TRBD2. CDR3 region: CASSPGTSLGPEQFF. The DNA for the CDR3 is TGTGCCAGCAGCCCAGGGACTAGCCTTGGGCCGGAGCAGTTCTTC. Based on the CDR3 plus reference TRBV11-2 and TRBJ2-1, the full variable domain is EAGVAQSPRYKIIEKRQSVAFWCNPISGHATLYWYQQILGQGPKLLIQFQNNGVVDDSQLPKDRFSAERLKGVDSTLKIQPAKLEDSAVYLCASSPGTSLGPEQFFGPGTRLTVL.